A single sample is the source of the 20 T cell receptor beta chains below, sequenced in a study of cytomegalovirus exposure and HLA in healthy donors. Some clones are missing from TCRdb's copy, which holds only in-frame ones; the method was immunoSEQ multiplex PCR. Found here are a few hundred thousand clones, 80% to 90% of them singletons; the top ten hold 0.83%. Source material: PBMCs. These receptors came from a woman aged 18-29 years in good health and CMV-seronegative.

The J gene is TRBJ1-1, the V gene TRBV9; maybe TRBD1 (6 bases). Trimming left V 6 bases short and J 1 base short, with 16 bases between. The CDR3 extends over 15 amino acids. Per the germline V gene, CDR1 is SGDLS and CDR2 is YYNGEE. The CDR3 nucleotides read TGTGCCAGCACCCTCTGGGGGGGGCAGAACACTGAAGCTTTCTTT. Translated, it gives CASTLWGGQNTEAFF.

This clone turned up a few times. This rearrangement joins TRBV6-6 to TRBJ2-7, with 7 bases lining up with TRBD1. V shed 8 bases, J shed 0 bases, and the junction held 7 bases outside the gene matches. Germline V gene data show CDR1 as MNHNY and CDR2 as SVGAGI (reference sequence). This CDR3 is built from 14 residues. DNA for the CDR3: TGTGCCAGCCAAAAGACAGGGAACTCCTACGAGCAGTACTTC. Encoded protein: CASQKTGNSYEQYF.

This clone has a single count. The chain is built from TRBV28 and TRBJ2-1, with D possibly TRBD2 on 7 matching bases. Germline CDR1 reads MDHEN; CDR2 reads SYDVKM. V shed 8 bases and J shed 3 bases, with 20 bases lying between them. This CDR3 has 16 amino acids. CDR3 in amino acids: CASRIWGRGFYNEQFF. The CDR3 DNA sequence: TGTGCCAGCCGAATTTGGGGGCGGGGGTTCTACAATGAGCAGTTCTTC. Full variable domain (remainder filled in from reference TRBV28 and TRBJ2-1): DVKVTQSSRYLVKRTGEKVFLECVQDMDHENMFWYRQDPGLGLRLIYFSYDVKMKEKGDIPEGYSVSREKKERFSLILESASTNQTSMYLCASRIWGRGFYNEQFFGPGTRLTVL.

The gene calls are TRBV6-4 and TRBJ2-2; 8 bases match TRBD2. Unmatched junction bases numbered 5, after V lost 4 bases and J lost 4 bases. CDR1 and CDR2 (germline): MRHNA, SNTAGT. The CDR3 has 15 residues. This CDR3 is CASSVLAGTTGELFF. The CDR3 bases are TGTGCCAGCAGTGTGCTAGCGGGCACCACCGGGGAGCTGTTTTTT.

This chain links TRBV18 with TRBJ2-1; 7 bases are a match to TRBD1. This CDR3 spans 15 amino acids. Germline V CDR1 and CDR2: KGHSH, LQKENI. With V trimmed by 1 base and J by 6 bases, 6 bases remained unmatched. The CDR3 bases are TGTGCCAGCTCACCACAGACAGGGCAGGGCAATGAGCAGTTCTTC. Translating it yields CASSPQTGQGNEQFF.

The CDR3 loop reads CASSLLGGQDYGYTF. CDR3 nucleotides: TGTGCCAGCAGCTTATTGGGGGGGCAAGACTATGGCTACACCTTC. V gene TRBV7-8 combines with J gene TRBJ1-2, with D possibly TRBD1 on 6 matching bases. Trimming removed 2 bases from V and 3 bases from J, with 13 bases in between. Germline-derived CDR1 and CDR2 are SGHVS and FQNEAQ. The length of the CDR3 is 15 residues.

This chain connects TRBV28 to TRBJ2-1; 7 bases fit TRBD1. CDR1 and CDR2 (germline): MDHEN, SYDVKM. The CDR3 covers 17 residues. With 5 bases clipped from V and 3 bases from J, the junction kept 13 bases outside the gene matches. CDR3 in DNA: TGTGCCAGCAGTCCACGACAAGGGGGCGTACGCTACAATGAGCAGTTCTTC. Translation gives CASSPRQGGVRYNEQFF.

V is TRBV5-4 and J is TRBJ1-5; perhaps TRBD1 as D (6 bases). Germline V CDR1 and CDR2: SGHNT, YYREEE (reference sequence). The CDR3 sequence is 15 residues long. V lost 0 bases, J lost 2 bases, and 9 bases lay in between. CDR3 sequence reads: CASSLGAGGNQPQHF. The CDR3, as DNA: TGTGCCAGCAGCTTGGGGGCAGGGGGCAATCAGCCCCAGCATTTT.

The V and J genes are TRBV6-5 and TRBJ1-2; TRBD1 aligns across 7 bases. Germline trimming cut 2 bases from V and 8 bases from J; bases unmatched to any gene: 14. The CDR3 has 16 residues. CDR1 is MNHEY and CDR2 is SVGAGI in the germline V gene. The CDR3 bases are TGTGCCAGCAGTTACCGACTCGGACAGGCCGAGAGCGGCTACACCTTC. Translation: CASSYRLGQAESGYTF.

The chain carries TRBV9 and TRBJ1-4, with a possible D match to TRBD1 (5 bases). Germline CDR1 SGDLS, CDR2 YYNGEE. This CDR3 has 16 residues. The V gene lost 2 bases and the J gene lost 13 bases, with 24 bases spanning the gap. DNA of the CDR3: TGTGCCAGCAGCGTGGACTATCGACACGACATGAGGGGACTGTTTTTT. Its protein product is CASSVDYRHDMRGLFF.

V gene TRBV27 combines with J gene TRBJ2-3; tentative D call: TRBD1 (5 bases). Germline CDR1 is MNHEY and CDR2 is SMNVEV (reference sequence). The CDR3 is made up of 14 amino acids. V lost 3 bases to trimming and J lost 3 bases, with 10 bases between them. The CDR3 DNA follows: TGTGCCAGCAGTTTCTGGGGCGGAACAGATACGCAGTATTTT. Translated: CASSFWGGTDTQYF.

CDR3 nucleotides: TGTGCCAGCAGCTTGGCCCTCGACAGGGGGCGCGACACCGGGGAGCTGTTTTTT. It encodes CASSLALDRGRDTGELFF. The chain recombines TRBV5-4 with TRBJ2-2; the match to TRBD1 covers 10 bases. Germline CDR1 and CDR2: SGHNT and YYREEE (reference sequence). The CDR3 runs to 18 residues. The J segment lost 3 bases and the V segment lost 0 bases, leaving 8 bases of the junction unmatched.

The chain is built from TRBV18 and TRBJ2-2; tentatively, D is TRBD2 (6 bases). Germline loops: CDR1 KGHSH, CDR2 LQKENI. The ends were cut back, 1 base at V and 6 bases at J, with 15 bases in the middle. CDR3 length: 16 residues. CDR3 sequence reads: CASSPLSGPTPGELFF. DNA for the CDR3: TGTGCCAGCTCACCACTTAGCGGCCCGACCCCCGGGGAGCTGTTTTTT.

The chain combines TRBV27 with TRBJ2-1, with D maybe TRBD2 (5 bases). Germline V CDR1 and CDR2: MNHEY, SMNVEV (reference sequence). Between the trimmed V and J ends, which lost 3 bases and 0 bases, there was a span of 12 bases. The CDR3 runs 16 residues. The DNA of the CDR3 is TGTGCCAGCAGTTTTCTTGCGGGTCTCTCCTACAATGAGCAGTTCTTC. Its protein product is CASSFLAGLSYNEQFF.

The chain couples TRBV6-1 to TRBJ1-2; 8 nucleotides line up with TRBD1. V was clipped by 3 bases and J by 2 bases; unmatched bases: 5. The CDR3 contains 15 residues. Per the germline V gene, CDR1 is MNHNS and CDR2 is SASEGT. CDR3 sequence: CASSDRNRGNYGYTF. In DNA, the CDR3 is TGTGCCAGCAGTGATCGGAACAGGGGGAACTATGGCTACACCTTC.

The rearrangement links TRBV10-2 to TRBJ2-3, with 14 bases aligning to TRBD2. The length of the CDR3 is 15 residues. After removal of 4 bases from V and 5 bases from J, the junction contained 2 bases not matched to a gene. Germline lookup yields CDR1 WSHSY and CDR2 SAAADI. The CDR3 DNA follows: TGCGCCAGCAGTGGGACTAGCGGGGGGCTAGATACGCAGTATTTT. It is translated as CASSGTSGGLDTQYF.

Only one count was recorded for this clone. The CDR3: CASSSRGPSSGNTIYF. The CDR3 bases are TGTGCCAGCAGCTCCAGGGGTCCTTCATCTGGAAACACCATATATTTT. The chain carries TRBV7-9 and TRBJ1-3; maybe TRBD1 (6 bases). From germline, CDR1 is SEHNR and CDR2 FQNEAQ (reference sequence). The V end was cut by 4 bases, the J end by 1 base, with 14 bases between. The CDR3 sequence is 16 residues long.

The chain links TRBV29-1 to TRBJ1-2; 8 bases are shared with TRBD1. V was pared by 4 bases and J by 2 bases, with 6 bases of the junction left unmatched. Germline CDR1 SQVTM, CDR2 ANQGSEA. The CDR3 loop spans 14 amino acids. This CDR3 reads CSVVGAGGNYGYTF. The CDR3 DNA sequence: TGCAGCGTTGTAGGGGCAGGGGGCAACTATGGCTACACCTTC.

The sample holds one count of this clone. The chain recombines TRBV5-1 with TRBJ1-1; weak D call: TRBD1 (5 bases). The V gene's germline CDR1 is SGHRS and CDR2 YFSETQ. CDR3 length: 15 residues. V was trimmed by 0 bases and J by 4 bases, leaving 13 bases between them. The CDR3 bases are TGCGCCAGCAGCTTGGACACACTCGGGGGCACTGAAGCTTTCTTT. Translated: CASSLDTLGGTEAFF.

Note on this clone: Other nucleotide sequences in the sample specify the same CDR3. The chain couples TRBV18 to TRBJ2-5, with D maybe TRBD2 (6 bases). V gave up 3 bases and J gave up 3 bases, with 8 bases separating them. Germline assignment: CDR1 KGHSH and CDR2 LQKENI. CDR3 length equals 13 residues. The CDR3: CASSPGLEETQYF. The CDR3 bases are TGTGCCAGCTCACCGGGACTCGAAGAGACCCAGTACTTC.